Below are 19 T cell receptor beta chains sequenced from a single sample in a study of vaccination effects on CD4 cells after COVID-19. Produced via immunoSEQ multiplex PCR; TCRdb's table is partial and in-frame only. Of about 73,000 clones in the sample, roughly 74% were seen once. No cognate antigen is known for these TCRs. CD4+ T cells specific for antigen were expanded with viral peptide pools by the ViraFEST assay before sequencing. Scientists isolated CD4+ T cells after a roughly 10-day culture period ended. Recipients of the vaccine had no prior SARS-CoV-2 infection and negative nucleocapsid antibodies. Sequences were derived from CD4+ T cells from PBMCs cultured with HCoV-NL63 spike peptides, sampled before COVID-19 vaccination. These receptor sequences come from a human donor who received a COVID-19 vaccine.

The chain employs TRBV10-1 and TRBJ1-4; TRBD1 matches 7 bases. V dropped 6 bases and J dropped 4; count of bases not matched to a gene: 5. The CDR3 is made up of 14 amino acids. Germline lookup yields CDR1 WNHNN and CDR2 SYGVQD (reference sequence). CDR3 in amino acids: CASSTGTVNEKLFF. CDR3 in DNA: TGCGCCAGCAGCACCGGGACAGTTAATGAAAAACTGTTTTTT.

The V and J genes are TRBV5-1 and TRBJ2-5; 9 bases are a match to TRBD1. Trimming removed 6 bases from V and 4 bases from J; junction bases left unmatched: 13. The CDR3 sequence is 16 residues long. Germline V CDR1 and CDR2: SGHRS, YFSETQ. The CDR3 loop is CASNKRGQGGGETQYF. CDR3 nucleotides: TGCGCCAGCAATAAAAGGGGACAGGGCGGAGGAGAGACCCAGTACTTC. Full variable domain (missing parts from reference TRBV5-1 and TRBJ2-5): KAGVTQTPRYLIKTRGQQVTLSCSPISGHRSVSWYQQTPGQGLQFLFEYFSETQRNKGNFPGRFSGRQFSNSRSEMNVSTLELGDSALYLCASNKRGQGGGETQYFGPGTRLLVL.

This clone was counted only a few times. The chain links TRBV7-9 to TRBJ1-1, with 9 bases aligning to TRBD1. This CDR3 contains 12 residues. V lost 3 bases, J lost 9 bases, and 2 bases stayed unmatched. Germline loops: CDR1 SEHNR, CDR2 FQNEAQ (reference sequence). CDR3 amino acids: CASSLGQGQAFF. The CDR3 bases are TGTGCCAGCAGCTTGGGACAGGGACAAGCTTTCTTT.

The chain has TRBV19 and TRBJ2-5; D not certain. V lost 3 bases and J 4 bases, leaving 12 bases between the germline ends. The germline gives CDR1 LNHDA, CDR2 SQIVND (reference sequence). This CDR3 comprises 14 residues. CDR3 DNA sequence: TGTGCCAGTAGTATTGGACCGGGCCGAGAGACCCAGTACTTC. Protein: CASSIGPGRETQYF.

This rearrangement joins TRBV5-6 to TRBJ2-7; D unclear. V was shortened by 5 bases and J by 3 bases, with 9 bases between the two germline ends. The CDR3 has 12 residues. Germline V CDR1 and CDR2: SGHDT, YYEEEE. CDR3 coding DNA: TGTGCCAGCAGTTCCCGTGGCTACGAGCAGTACGTC. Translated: CASSSRGYEQYV.

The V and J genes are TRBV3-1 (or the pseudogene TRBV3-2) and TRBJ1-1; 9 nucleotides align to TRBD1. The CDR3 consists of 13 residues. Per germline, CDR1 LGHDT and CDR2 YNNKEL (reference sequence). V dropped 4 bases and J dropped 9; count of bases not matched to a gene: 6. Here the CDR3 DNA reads TGTGCCAGCAGCCCAACGGACAGGGGCAAAGCTTTCTTT. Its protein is CASSPTDRGKAFF.

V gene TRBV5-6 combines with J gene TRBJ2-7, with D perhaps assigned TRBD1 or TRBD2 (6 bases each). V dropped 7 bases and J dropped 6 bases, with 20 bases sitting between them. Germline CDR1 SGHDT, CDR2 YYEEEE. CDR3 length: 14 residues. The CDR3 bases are TGTGCCAGCGAGGTACTAGGGGGAGGTGTCGAGCAGTACGTC. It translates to CASEVLGGGVEQYV.

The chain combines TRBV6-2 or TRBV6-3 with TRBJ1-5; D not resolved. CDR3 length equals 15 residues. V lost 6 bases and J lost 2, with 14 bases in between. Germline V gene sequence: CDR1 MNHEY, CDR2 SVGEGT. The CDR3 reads CASSPIDKGNQPQHF. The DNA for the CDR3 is TGTGCCAGCAGCCCCATCGACAAGGGCAATCAGCCCCAGCATTTT.

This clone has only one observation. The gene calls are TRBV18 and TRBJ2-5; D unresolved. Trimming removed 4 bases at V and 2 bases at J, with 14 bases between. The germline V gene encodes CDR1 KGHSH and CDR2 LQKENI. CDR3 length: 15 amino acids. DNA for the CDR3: TGTGCCAGCTCACTATCCGGCGCAAGACAAGAGACCCAGTACTTC. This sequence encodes CASSLSGARQETQYF.

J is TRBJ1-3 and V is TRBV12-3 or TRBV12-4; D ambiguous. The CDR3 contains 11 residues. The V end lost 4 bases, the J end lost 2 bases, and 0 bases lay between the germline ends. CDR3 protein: CASSSGNTIYF. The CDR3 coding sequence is TGTGCCAGCAGTTCTGGAAACACCATATATTTT.

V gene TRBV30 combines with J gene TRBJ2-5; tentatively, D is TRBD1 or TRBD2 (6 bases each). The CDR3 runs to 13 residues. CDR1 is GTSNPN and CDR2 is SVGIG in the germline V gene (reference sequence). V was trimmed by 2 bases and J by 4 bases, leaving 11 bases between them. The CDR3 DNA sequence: TGTGCCTGGAGTCGGGGGCGAGGAGAGACCCAGTACTTC. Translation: CAWSRGRGETQYF.

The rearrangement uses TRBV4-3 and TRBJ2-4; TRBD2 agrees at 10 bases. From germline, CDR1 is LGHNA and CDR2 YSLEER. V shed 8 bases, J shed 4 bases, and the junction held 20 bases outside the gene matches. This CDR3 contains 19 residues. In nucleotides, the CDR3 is TGCGCCAGCGGCCGTTGGGCTAGCGGGGGAACCACGCTAAAAAACATTCAGTACTTC. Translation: CASGRWASGGTTLKNIQYF.

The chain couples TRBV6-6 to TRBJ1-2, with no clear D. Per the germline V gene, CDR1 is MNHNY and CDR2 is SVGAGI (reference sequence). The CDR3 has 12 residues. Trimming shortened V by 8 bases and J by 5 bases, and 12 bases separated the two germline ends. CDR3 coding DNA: TGTGCCAGCGGGGAACAAACTTATGGCTACACCTTC. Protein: CASGEQTYGYTF.

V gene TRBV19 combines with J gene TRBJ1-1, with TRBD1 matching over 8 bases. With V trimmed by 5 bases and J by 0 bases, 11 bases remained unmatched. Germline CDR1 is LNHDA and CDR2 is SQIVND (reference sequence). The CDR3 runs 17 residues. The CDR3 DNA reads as TGTGCCAGTAGTCCCCGACCCTGGACAGGGATGAACACTGAAGCTTTCTTT. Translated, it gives CASSPRPWTGMNTEAFF.

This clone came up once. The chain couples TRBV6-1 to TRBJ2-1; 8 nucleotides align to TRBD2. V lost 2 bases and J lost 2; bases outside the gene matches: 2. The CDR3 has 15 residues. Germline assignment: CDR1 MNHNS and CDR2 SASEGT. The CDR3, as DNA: TGTGCCAGCAGTGAACGGGGGGGTCCCTACAATGAGCAGTTCTTC. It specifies CASSERGGPYNEQFF.

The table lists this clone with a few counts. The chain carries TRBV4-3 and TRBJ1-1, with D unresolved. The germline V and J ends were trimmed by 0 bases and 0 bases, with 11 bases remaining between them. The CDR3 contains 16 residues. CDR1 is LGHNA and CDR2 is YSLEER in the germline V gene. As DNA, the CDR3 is TGCGCCAGCAGCCAAGATCGGTGGCGGTTGAACACTGAAGCTTTCTTT. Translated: CASSQDRWRLNTEAFF.

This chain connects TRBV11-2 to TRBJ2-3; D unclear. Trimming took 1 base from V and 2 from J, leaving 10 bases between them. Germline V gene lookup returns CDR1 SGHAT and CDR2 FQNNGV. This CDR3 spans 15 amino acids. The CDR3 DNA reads TGTGCCAGCAGCTTAGTTAGTCAGGTCACAGATACGCAGTATTTT. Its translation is CASSLVSQVTDTQYF.

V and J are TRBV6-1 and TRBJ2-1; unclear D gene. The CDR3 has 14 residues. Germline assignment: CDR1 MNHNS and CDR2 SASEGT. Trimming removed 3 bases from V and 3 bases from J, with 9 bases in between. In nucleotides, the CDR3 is TGTGCCAGCAGTGAGGCGAGGAACTACAATGAGCAGTTCTTC. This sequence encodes CASSEARNYNEQFF.

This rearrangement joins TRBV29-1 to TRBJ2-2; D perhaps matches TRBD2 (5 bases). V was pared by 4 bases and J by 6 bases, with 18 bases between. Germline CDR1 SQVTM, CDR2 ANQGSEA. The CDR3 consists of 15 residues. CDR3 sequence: CSVGQRSAVSGELFF. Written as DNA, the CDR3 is TGCAGCGTTGGGCAGCGGAGTGCAGTTTCCGGGGAGCTGTTTTTT.